The clone carrying this T cell receptor (beta chain) has a handful of counts. Its target is unknown. These data originate in a study of T-cell reconstitution after alpha-beta-depleted transplantation in children. Regarding the study as a whole: Diversity and T-cell counts at one year after transplant derived mostly from new T cells. Expanded graft clones numbering several hundred reportedly gave rise to alpha-beta T cells about two months after transplant.

Trimming pared 7 bases from V and 0 bases from J, leaving 12 bases between. The CDR3 is 13 residues long. From germline, CDR1 is SQVTM and CDR2 ANQGSEA. Preparation of the TCRbeta library used unique molecular identifiers. TCRdb itself ran the PCR reads through MiXCR, one entry per CDR3 protein. Here the sample spans some 840,000 distinct CDR3 sequences, under 20% being singletons. The material sequenced was PBMCs, mostly from graft donor cells, taken 360 days after TCRalphabeta/CD19-depleted stem cell transplant. This chain links TRBV29-1 with TRBJ1-1, with TRBD1 as a possible D gene (5 bases). This clonotype originated in a male patient aged 10 to 17 who had a stem cell transplant for acute lymphoblastic leukemia, so the T cells may come from the graft donor. This CDR3 reads CSAIQAMNTEAFF. The CDR3 nucleotides read TGCAGCGCGATACAGGCCATGAACACTGAAGCTTTCTTT.